Listed below are T cell receptor beta chains from one sample, sequenced in a study of blood T cells in healthy people across ages. TCRdb ran MiXCR on the 5' RACE reads and lists one entry per CDR3 protein. The table lists approximately 800,000 distinct CDR3 sequences, roughly 53% of them singletons. The sequencing sample was made of blood. These receptors were collected from an elderly man in good health. Both conserved end residues are part of each CDR3. D genes are given only for firm matches. Size tells how often a clone was seen (once, few, many) or the class of an expanded clone, and some rows leave it out.

>TRBV29-1|12|TRBD1|-|TRBJ2-5
TGCAGCTCGACAGGGTCGCAAGAGACCCAGTACTTC
CSSTGSQETQYF
>TRBV28|13|TRBD2|-|TRBJ2-7
TGTGCCATCCGTGGAGCGGGAACCTACGAGCAGTACTTC
CAIRGAGTYEQYF
>TRBV29-1|13|-|-|TRBJ2-1
TGCAGCACTGCCCCCTTGAACCTCAATGAGCAGTTCTTC
CSTAPLNLNEQFF
>TRBV20-1|13|-|few|TRBJ1-2
TGCAGTGCTAGAGTTGCGGGTAGAGATGGCTACACCTTC
CSARVAGRDGYTF
>TRBV28|19|-|-|TRBJ1-4
TGTGCCAGCAGCCCTATGACCGGGACCACAAAAAGGGAAAGGGGAAAACTGTTTTTT
CASSPMTGTTKRERGKLFF
>TRBV2|15|-|few|TRBJ1-4
TGTGCCAGCAGCGCCGACAGAACCACTAATGAAAAACTGTTTTTT
CASSADRTTNEKLFF
>TRBV20-1|16|-|-|TRBJ1-4
TGCAGTGCTAGAGAGGGGTCTGGTGCAACTAATGAAAAACTGTTTTTT
CSAREGSGATNEKLFF
>TRBV28|11|-|-|TRBJ1-2
TGTGCCAGCAGTTTTCCAGGTGGCTACACCTTC
CASSFPGGYTF
>TRBV12-3/TRBV12-4|16|-|-|TRBJ1-5
TGTGCCAGCAGTTTAATTCGAAGTGGCAGCAATCAGCCCCAGCATTTT
CASSLIRSGSNQPQHF
>TRBV27|15|-|-|TRBJ1-2
TGTGCCAGCAGTTTATGGGGGATAGGCAACTATGGCTACACCTTC
CASSLWGIGNYGYTF
>TRBV20-1|13|-|-|TRBJ1-1
TGCAGTGCTAGGGGGCGGGAGAACACTGAAGCTTTCTTT
CSARGRENTEAFF
>TRBV12-3/TRBV12-4|12|-|few|TRBJ2-5
TGTGCCAGCAGTTTTGTCGGAGAGACCCAGTACTTC
CASSFVGETQYF
>TRBV19|14|-|-|TRBJ2-1
TGTGCCAGCCTCCCGGGGAGTGGATCTGGTGAGCAGTTCTTC
CASLPGSGSGEQFF
>TRBV5-6|12|-|few|TRBJ2-5
TGTGCCAGCAGCCCTGCTTCGGGTAAGGAGTACTTC
CASSPASGKEYF
>TRBV2|14|TRBD1|-|TRBJ1-6
TGTGCCAGCGCCCGGGACAGGGGTAATTCACCCCTCCACTTT
CASARDRGNSPLHF
>TRBV7-2|17|TRBD2|-|TRBJ2-1
TGTGCCAGCAGCCTATACTGGACTAGCGGGAGCGGGAATGAGCAGTTCTTC
CASSLYWTSGSGNEQFF
>TRBV6-5|16|-|-|TRBJ2-1
TGTGCCAGCACGTCAAAGGGGGGGCCCTCCTACAATGAGCAGTTCTTC
CASTSKGGPSYNEQFF
>TRBV4-2|15|-|-|TRBJ1-5
TGTGCCAGCAGAGGGACCGTCGATAGCAATCAGCCCCAGCATTTT
CASRGTVDSNQPQHF
>TRBV5-1|14|TRBD1|many|TRBJ1-2
TGCGCCAGCAGCTTGGTGTCAGGGGGCGTTGGCTACACCTTC
CASSLVSGGVGYTF
>TRBV7-6|16|-|few|TRBJ2-1
TGTGCCAGCAGCTTATCCGCGGCAGCCTCCTACAATGAGCAGTTCTTC
CASSLSAAASYNEQFF
>TRBV27|15|TRBD2|once|TRBJ2-7
TGTGCCAGCAGGCAGGGGACTAGCGGGAGGTACGAGCAGTACTTC
CASRQGTSGRYEQYF
>TRBV5-6|15|TRBD1|-|TRBJ2-7
TGTGCCAGCAGCTCCTTTGGGACAGAAGACTACGAGCAGTACTTC
CASSSFGTEDYEQYF
>TRBV10-3|16|TRBD1|few|TRBJ2-7
TGTGCCATCAGTGCCCAGGACAGGGGGCGATCCTACGAGCAGTACTTC
CAISAQDRGRSYEQYF
>TRBV29-1|14|TRBD1|-|TRBJ1-2
TGCAGCGTTGAACGGGGACAGATGATAGATGGCTACACCTTC
CSVERGQMIDGYTF
>TRBV3-1|14|TRBD2|-|TRBJ2-1
TGTGCCAGCAGGCTAGCGGGACGCTACAATGAGCAGTTCTTC
CASRLAGRYNEQFF
>TRBV5-1|14|-|-|TRBJ1-2
TGCGCCAGCAGCTTGGAGGGCAGTAACTATGGCTACACCTTC
CASSLEGSNYGYTF
>TRBV12-3/TRBV12-4|17|-|-|TRBJ1-2
TGTGCCAGCAGCACCTCCTTCTGGACCATCCCTAACTATGGCTACACCTTC
CASSTSFWTIPNYGYTF
>TRBV20-1|14|TRBD1|-|TRBJ2-5
TGCAGTGCTATACGGGACAGGGCAACGGAGGAGCAGTACTTC
CSAIRDRATEEQYF
>TRBV29-1|12|-|-|TRBJ2-5
TGCAGCGTAGCGGAGCTGGCAGAGACCCAGTACTTC
CSVAELAETQYF
>TRBV10-3|17|TRBD2|few|TRBJ2-1
TGTGCCATCAGTGAGAGGTCTAGCGGAGATACCTACAATGAGCAGTTCTTC
CAISERSSGDTYNEQFF
>TRBV12-3/TRBV12-4|13|-|-|TRBJ2-3
TGTGCCAGCATGAGGACTAGCACAGATACGCAGTATTTT
CASMRTSTDTQYF
>TRBV28|18|TRBD2|once|TRBJ2-7
TGTGCCAGCAGGATAGGGACTAGCGGGAGGAGAAAGGAGGACGAGCAGTACTTC
CASRIGTSGRRKEDEQYF
>TRBV12-3/TRBV12-4|10|-|few|TRBJ2-1
TGTGCCAGCACCGGTAATGAGCAGTTCTTC
CASTGNEQFF
>TRBV3-1|13|-|few|TRBJ1-2
TGTGCCAGCAGCCTCACTGGCGGGGCGGGCTACACCTTC
CASSLTGGAGYTF
>TRBV20-1|15|-|-|TRBJ1-5
TGCAGTGCCATACCAGGGGTAGTTAGCAATCAGCCCCAGCATTTT
CSAIPGVVSNQPQHF
>TRBV5-4|17|-|-|TRBJ2-1
TGTGCCAGCAGCAAAGGGGGCCGGAGGGCCGACTACAATGAGCAGTTCTTC
CASSKGGRRADYNEQFF
>TRBV29-1|14|TRBD1|few|TRBJ1-2
TGCAGCGTTGATACGGGACAGGAGTACTATGGCTACACCTTC
CSVDTGQEYYGYTF
>TRBV20-1|14|TRBD1|-|TRBJ1-1
TGCAGTGCTAAGGACCGGGACAGGGAGCGTCGGGCTTTCTTT
CSAKDRDRERRAFF
>TRBV4-1|14|TRBD1|-|TRBJ2-7
TGCGCCAGCAGCCCGACAGGGGCGGCCTACGAGCAGTACTTC
CASSPTGAAYEQYF
>TRBV7-9|15|TRBD1|-|TRBJ1-5
TGTGCCAGCAGCCTACAGGGGCAGGGCAATCAGCCCCAGCATTTT
CASSLQGQGNQPQHF
>TRBV28|16|TRBD2|-|TRBJ2-7
TGTGCTAGCAGTTCACACGGGAGGGCCGTTACCTACGAGCAGTACTTC
CASSSHGRAVTYEQYF
>TRBV20-1|15|-|-|TRBJ2-4
TGCAGTGCTAGAGGGCGGGGCGGAGCCAAAAACATTCAGTACTTC
CSARGRGGAKNIQYF
>TRBV7-2|14|TRBD1|-|TRBJ2-7
TGTGCCAGCAGCTCCACACAGGGGACCTGCGAGCAGTACTTC
CASSSTQGTCEQYF
>TRBV29-1|13|-|many|TRBJ2-3
TGCAGCGCCGAGGGGTACCCCCGGGATACGCAGTATTTT
CSAEGYPRDTQYF
>TRBV11-1|15|-|few|TRBJ1-2
TGTGCCAGCAGCCCACGAGGGGACGGATTCTATGGCTACACCTTC
CASSPRGDGFYGYTF
>TRBV6-5|14|-|few|TRBJ2-1
TGTGCCAGCAGTTACTCTCTCCGATACAATGAGCAGTTCTTC
CASSYSLRYNEQFF
>TRBV7-2|18|TRBD1|-|TRBJ1-4
TGTGCCAGCAGCTTAGTAACAGGGGGTTTTGCAACTAATGAAAAACTGTTTTTT
CASSLVTGGFATNEKLFF
>TRBV6-5|15|-|few|TRBJ2-7
TGTGCCAGCAGTTACTCGGCTAGCGCTGTCTACGAGCAGTACTTC
CASSYSASAVYEQYF
>TRBV28|14|-|few|TRBJ2-7
TGTGCCAGTCGGATGGGCGGCGCCCGCTACGAGCAGTACTTC
CASRMGGARYEQYF
>TRBV4-1|17|TRBD2|-|TRBJ2-5
TGCGCCAGCAGCCGCCGACTAGCGGAGGGGGTCCAAGAGACCCAGTACTTC
CASSRRLAEGVQETQYF
>TRBV6-2/TRBV6-3|15|-|few|TRBJ2-1
TGTGCCAGCAACCAAGGGGACCGGTCACGAAATGAGCAGTTCTTC
CASNQGDRSRNEQFF
>TRBV2|16|TRBD2|-|TRBJ2-1
TGTGCCAGCATGTGGGGACTAGCGGGAGCGTACAATGAGCAGTTCTTC
CASMWGLAGAYNEQFF
>TRBV5-5|11|-|few|TRBJ1-2
TGTGCCAGCAGCTTCAATAGAGGCTACACCTTC
CASSFNRGYTF
>TRBV7-2|14|TRBD1|-|TRBJ1-5
TGTGCCAGCAGCGGTGACAGGGTAGGCCAGCCCCAGCATTTT
CASSGDRVGQPQHF
>TRBV15|13|-|-|TRBJ1-5
TGTGCCACCAGCAGAGGAGAGTTGCACCCCCAGCATTTT
CATSRGELHPQHF
>TRBV28|14|TRBD1|few|TRBJ2-1
TGTGCCAGCAGTATCGGACAGGTTAACAATGAGCAGTTCTTC
CASSIGQVNNEQFF
>TRBV6-2/TRBV6-3|16|TRBD1|-|TRBJ1-5
TGTGCCGGCAGTTTCGGACAGGGGAGGTGGAACCAGCCCCAGCATTTT
CAGSFGQGRWNQPQHF